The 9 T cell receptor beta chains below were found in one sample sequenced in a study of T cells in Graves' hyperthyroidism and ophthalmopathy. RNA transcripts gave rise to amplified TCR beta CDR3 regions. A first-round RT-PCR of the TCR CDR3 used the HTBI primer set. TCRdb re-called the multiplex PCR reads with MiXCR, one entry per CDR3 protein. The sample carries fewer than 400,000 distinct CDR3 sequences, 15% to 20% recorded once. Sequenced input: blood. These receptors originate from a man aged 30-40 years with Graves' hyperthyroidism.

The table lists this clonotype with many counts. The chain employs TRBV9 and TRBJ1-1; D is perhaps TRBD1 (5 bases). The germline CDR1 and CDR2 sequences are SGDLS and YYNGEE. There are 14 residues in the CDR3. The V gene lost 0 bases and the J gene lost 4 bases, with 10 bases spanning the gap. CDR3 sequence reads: CASSVDRIGTEAFF. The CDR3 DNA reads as TGTGCCAGCAGCGTAGACAGGATTGGCACTGAAGCTTTCTTT.

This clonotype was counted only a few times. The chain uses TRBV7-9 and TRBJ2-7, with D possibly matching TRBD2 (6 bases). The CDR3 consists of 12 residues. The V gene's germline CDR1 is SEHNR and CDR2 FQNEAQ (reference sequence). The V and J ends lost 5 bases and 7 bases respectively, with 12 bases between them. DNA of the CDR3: TGTGCCAGCAGCCCGACTAGTAAAGAGCAGTACTTC. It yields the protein CASSPTSKEQYF.

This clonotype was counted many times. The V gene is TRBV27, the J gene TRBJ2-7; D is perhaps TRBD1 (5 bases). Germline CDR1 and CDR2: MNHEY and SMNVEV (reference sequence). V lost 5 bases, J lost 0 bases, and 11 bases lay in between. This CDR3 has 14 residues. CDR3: CASSQGPSSYEQYF. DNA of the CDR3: TGTGCCAGCAGTCAGGGCCCGAGCTCCTACGAGCAGTACTTC.

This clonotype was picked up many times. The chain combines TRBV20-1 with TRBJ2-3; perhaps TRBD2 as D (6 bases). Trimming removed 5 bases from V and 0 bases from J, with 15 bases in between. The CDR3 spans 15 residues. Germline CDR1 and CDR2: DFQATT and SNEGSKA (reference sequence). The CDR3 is CSASNIGTSTDTQYF. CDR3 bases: TGCAGTGCTTCCAACATCGGGACTAGCACAGATACGCAGTATTTT.

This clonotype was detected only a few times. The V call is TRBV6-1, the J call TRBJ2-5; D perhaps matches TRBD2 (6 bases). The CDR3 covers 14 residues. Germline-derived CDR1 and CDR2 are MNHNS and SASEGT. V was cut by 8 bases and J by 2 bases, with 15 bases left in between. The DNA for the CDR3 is TGTGCCAGCGGGATGACTGGGGGGCAAGAGACCCAGTACTTC. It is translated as CASGMTGGQETQYF.

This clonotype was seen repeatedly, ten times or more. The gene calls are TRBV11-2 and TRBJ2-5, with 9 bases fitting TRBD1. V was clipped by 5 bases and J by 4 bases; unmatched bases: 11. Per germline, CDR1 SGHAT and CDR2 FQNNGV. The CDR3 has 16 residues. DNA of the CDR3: TGTGCCAGCAGCCCTGATCCGGGACAGGGCGTAGAGACCCAGTACTTC. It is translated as CASSPDPGQGVETQYF.

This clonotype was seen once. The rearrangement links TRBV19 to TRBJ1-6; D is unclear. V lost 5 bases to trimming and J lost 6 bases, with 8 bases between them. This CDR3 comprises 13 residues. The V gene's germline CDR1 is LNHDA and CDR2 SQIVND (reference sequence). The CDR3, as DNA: TGTGCCAGTAGTTGGCAGTTTAATTCACCCCTCCACTTT. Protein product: CASSWQFNSPLHF.

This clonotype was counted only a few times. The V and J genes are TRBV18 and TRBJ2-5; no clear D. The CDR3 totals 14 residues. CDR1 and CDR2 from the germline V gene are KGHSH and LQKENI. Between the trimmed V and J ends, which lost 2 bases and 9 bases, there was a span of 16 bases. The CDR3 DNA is TGTGCCAGCTCACCATCGACGACGCAGTCGGCCCAGTACTTC. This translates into CASSPSTTQSAQYF.

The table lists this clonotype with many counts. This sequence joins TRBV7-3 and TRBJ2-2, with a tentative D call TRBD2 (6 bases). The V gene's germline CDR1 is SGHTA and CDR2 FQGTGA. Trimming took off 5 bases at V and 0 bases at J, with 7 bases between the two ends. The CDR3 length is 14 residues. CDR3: CASSPSANTGELFF. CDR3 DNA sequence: TGTGCCAGCAGCCCTAGCGCGAACACCGGGGAGCTGTTTTTT. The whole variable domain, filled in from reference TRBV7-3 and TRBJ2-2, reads GAGVSQTPSNKVTEKGKYVELRCDPISGHTALYWYRQSLGQGPEFLIYFQGTGAADDSGLPNDRFFAVRPEGSVSTLKIQRTERGDSAVYLCASSPSANTGELFFGEGSRLTVL.